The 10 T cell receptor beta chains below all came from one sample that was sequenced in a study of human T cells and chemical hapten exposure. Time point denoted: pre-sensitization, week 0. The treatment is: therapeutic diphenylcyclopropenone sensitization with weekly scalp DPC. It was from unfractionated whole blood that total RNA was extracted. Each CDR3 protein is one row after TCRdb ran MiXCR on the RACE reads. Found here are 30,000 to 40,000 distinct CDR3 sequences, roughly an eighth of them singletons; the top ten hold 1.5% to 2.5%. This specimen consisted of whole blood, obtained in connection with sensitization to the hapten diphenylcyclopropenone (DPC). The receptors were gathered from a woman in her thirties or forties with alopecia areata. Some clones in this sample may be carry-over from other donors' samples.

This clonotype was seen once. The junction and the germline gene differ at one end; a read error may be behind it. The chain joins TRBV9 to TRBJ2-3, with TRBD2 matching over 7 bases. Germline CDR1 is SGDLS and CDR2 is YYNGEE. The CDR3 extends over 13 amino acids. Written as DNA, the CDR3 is TGTGCCAGCAGCACTACTAGCGAAGATACGCAGAATTTT. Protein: CASSTTSEDTQNF.

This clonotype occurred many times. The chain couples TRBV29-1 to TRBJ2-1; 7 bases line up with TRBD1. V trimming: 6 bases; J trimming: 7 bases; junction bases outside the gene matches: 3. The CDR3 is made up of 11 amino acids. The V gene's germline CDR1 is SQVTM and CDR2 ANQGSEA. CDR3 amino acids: CSVRQGNEQFF. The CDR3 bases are TGCAGCGTGAGACAGGGAAATGAGCAGTTCTTC.

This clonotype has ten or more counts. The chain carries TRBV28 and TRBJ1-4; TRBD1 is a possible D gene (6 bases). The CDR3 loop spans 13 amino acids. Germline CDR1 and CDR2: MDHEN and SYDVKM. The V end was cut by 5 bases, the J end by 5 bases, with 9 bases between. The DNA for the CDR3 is TGTGCCAGCAGTCCAGGGGACAATGAAAAACTGTTTTTT. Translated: CASSPGDNEKLFF.

CDR3 sequence reads: CASNPTGRLQPQHF. The CDR3 DNA reads as TGTGCCAGTAACCCGACAGGGAGGCTGCAGCCCCAGCATTTT. The gene calls are TRBV19 and TRBJ1-5; TRBD1 matches at 7 bases. Germline values: CDR1 LNHDA, CDR2 SQIVND (reference sequence). The CDR3 loop spans 14 amino acids. The V and J ends lost 7 bases and 7 bases, in that order; junction bases with no gene match: 10.

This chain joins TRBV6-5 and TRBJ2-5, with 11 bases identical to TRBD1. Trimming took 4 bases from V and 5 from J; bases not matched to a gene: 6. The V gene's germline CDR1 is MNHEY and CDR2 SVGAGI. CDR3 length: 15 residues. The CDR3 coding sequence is TGTGCCAGCAGTTTAGGACAGGGGGCAGGGGAGACCCAGTACTTC. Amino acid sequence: CASSLGQGAGETQYF.

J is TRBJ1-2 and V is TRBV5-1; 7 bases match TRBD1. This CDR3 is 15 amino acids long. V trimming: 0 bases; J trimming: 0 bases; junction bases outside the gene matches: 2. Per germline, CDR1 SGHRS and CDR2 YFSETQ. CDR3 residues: CASSLAQGANYGYTF. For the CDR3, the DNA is TGCGCCAGCAGCTTGGCCCAGGGGGCTAACTATGGCTACACCTTC.

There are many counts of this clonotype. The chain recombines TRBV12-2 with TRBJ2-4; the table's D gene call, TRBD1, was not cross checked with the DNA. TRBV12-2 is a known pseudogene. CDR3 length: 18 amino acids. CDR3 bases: TGTGCAAGTCGCTTAGAGCGGCGGGGCTTACTAGCCAAAAACATTCAGTACTTC. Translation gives CASRLERRGLLAKNIQYF.

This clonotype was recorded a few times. This CDR3 is CSASIQGGYTF. The CDR3 bases are TGCAGTGCTAGTATTCAGGGCGGCTACACCTTC. V is TRBV20-1 and J is TRBJ1-2, with D maybe TRBD1 (5 bases). Germline CDR1 is DFQATT and CDR2 is SNEGSKA (reference sequence). The V end lost 3 bases, the J end lost 8 bases, and 10 bases lay between the germline ends. This CDR3 spans 11 amino acids.

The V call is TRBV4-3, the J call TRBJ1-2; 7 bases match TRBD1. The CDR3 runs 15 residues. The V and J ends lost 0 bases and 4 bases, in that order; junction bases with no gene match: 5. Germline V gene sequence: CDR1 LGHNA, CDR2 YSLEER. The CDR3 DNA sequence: TGCGCCAGCAGCCAAGAGGGACAGCCTACCTATGGCTACACCTTC. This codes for CASSQEGQPTYGYTF.

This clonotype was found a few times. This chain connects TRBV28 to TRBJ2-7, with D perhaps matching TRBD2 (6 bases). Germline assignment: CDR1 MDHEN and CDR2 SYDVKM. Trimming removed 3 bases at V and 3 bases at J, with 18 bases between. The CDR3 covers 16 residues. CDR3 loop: CASSLVFGGKDYEQYF. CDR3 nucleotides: TGTGCCAGCAGTTTGGTGTTCGGGGGAAAAGACTACGAGCAGTACTTC.